This entry lists 4 T cell receptor beta chains sequenced from one sample in a study of T cells in localized non-small cell lung cancer. Repertoires were generated with immunoSEQ multiplex PCR, while TCRdb's copy carries only in-frame clones and drops some. Of tens of thousands of clones listed, 85% to 95% are singletons. This material consisted of peripheral blood, taken before any cancer treatment. The receptor source for this set is a woman aged 35-75 years with stage I lung adenocarcinoma.

The V and J genes are TRBV11-2 and TRBJ1-2, with 10 bases fitting TRBD1. CDR1 and CDR2 (germline): SGHAT, FQNNGV. The V segment lost 6 bases and the J segment 4 bases; nucleotides outside the gene matches: 8. There are 15 residues in the CDR3. CDR3 residues: CASSFETGGGYGYTF. In nucleotides, the CDR3 is TGTGCCAGCAGTTTCGAGACAGGGGGCGGCTATGGCTACACCTTC.

The chain is built from TRBV9 and TRBJ2-3, with 15 bases that match TRBD2. The CDR3 covers 17 residues. V was clipped by 3 bases and J by 3 bases; unmatched bases: 5. Germline lookup yields CDR1 SGDLS and CDR2 YYNGEE. CDR3 in DNA: TGTGCCAGCAGCGGGACTAGCGGGGGGGCGTGGACAGATACGCAGTATTTT. This gives the protein CASSGTSGGAWTDTQYF.

This CDR3 reads CASSGEGTAYNEQFF. DNA of the CDR3: TGTGCCAGCAGCGGTGAGGGGACAGCTTACAATGAGCAGTTCTTC. The chain employs TRBV9 and TRBJ2-1; 7 nucleotides line up with TRBD1. Per germline, CDR1 SGDLS and CDR2 YYNGEE. This CDR3 contains 15 residues. V trimming: 3 bases; J trimming: 4 bases; junction bases outside the gene matches: 7. The full variable domain, rest sourced from reference TRBV9 and TRBJ2-1, is DSGVTQTPKHLITATGQRVTLRCSPRSGDLSVYWYQQSLDQGLQFLIQYYNGEERAKGNILERFSAQQFPDLHSELNLSSLELGDSALYFCASSGEGTAYNEQFFGPGTRLTVL.

The J gene is TRBJ2-2, the V gene TRBV5-1; 9 nucleotides align to TRBD1. The V gene end was trimmed by 7 bases and the J gene end by 6 bases; junction bases not matched to a gene: 10. CDR3 length: 15 residues. Germline V CDR1 and CDR2: SGHRS, YFSETQ. In DNA form, the CDR3 reads TGCGCCAGCCTCCCGGACAGGGGTATCGCCGGGGAGCTGTTTTTT. It yields the protein CASLPDRGIAGELFF.